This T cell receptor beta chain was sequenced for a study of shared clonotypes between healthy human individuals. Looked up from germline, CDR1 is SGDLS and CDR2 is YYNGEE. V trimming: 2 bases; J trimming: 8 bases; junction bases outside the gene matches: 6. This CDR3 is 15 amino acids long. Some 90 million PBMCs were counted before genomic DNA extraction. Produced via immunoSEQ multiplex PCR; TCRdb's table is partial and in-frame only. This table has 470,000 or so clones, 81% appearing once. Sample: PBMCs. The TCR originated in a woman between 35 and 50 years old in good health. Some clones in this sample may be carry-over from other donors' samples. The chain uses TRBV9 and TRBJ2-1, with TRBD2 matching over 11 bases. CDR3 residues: CASSVGTSGVDEQFF. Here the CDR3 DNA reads TGTGCCAGCAGCGTCGGGACTAGCGGTGTCGATGAGCAGTTCTTC.